A selection of T cell receptor beta chains follows, all from one sample in a study of shared clonotypes between healthy human individuals. Method: immunoSEQ multiplex PCR; TCRdb's copy keeps in-frame clones and lacks some. The repertoire includes some 580,000 clones, around 97% of them detected once, and 0.055% to 0.07% sits in the top ten. The material sequenced was naive CD4+ T cells sorted from blood. The receptors shown here come from a woman in her twenties or thirties in good health. Each CDR3 is given with its conserved first and last residue. Fields, in order: CDR3 protein, CDR3 DNA, D gene, clone size, J gene, V gene. D genes are given only for firm matches. Clone size, where shown, is once, few, many, or a class for clones that have expanded.

CDR3 protein: CASSLSVRDRKYF; CDR3 DNA: TGTGCCAGCAGCTTATCAGTAAGGGACAGGAAGTACTTC; D gene: TRBD1; clone size: NA; J gene: TRBJ2-5; V gene: TRBV5-6
CDR3 protein: CASSEWTWNTGELFF; CDR3 DNA: TGCGCCAGCAGTGAGTGGACTTGGAACACCGGGGAGCTGTTTTTT; D gene: NA; clone size: NA; J gene: TRBJ2-2; V gene: TRBV10-2
CDR3 protein: CASSHRGQGAAGATNEKLFF; CDR3 DNA: TGCGCCAGCAGCCATAGGGGCCAGGGGGCCGCCGGTGCAACTAATGAAAAACTGTTTTTT; D gene: TRBD1; clone size: NA; J gene: TRBJ1-4; V gene: TRBV4-1
CDR3 protein: CASSQVSVSSYNEQFF; CDR3 DNA: TGTGCCAGCAGCCAAGTCAGCGTGAGCTCCTACAATGAGCAGTTCTTC; D gene: NA; clone size: NA; J gene: TRBJ2-1; V gene: TRBV4-2
CDR3 protein: CASSLDSLSRYEQYF; CDR3 DNA: TGTGCCAGCAGCTTGGATTCTCTTTCCCGATACGAGCAGTACTTC; D gene: NA; clone size: NA; J gene: TRBJ2-7; V gene: TRBV5-4
CDR3 protein: CASSDWDSNQPQHF; CDR3 DNA: TGTGCCAGCAGTGACTGGGACAGTAATCAGCCCCAGCATTTT; D gene: TRBD1; clone size: NA; J gene: TRBJ1-5; V gene: TRBV2
CDR3 protein: CASSYLRDREFSNQPQHF; CDR3 DNA: TGTGCCAGCAGTTACCTCCGGGACAGAGAATTTAGCAATCAGCCCCAGCATTTT; D gene: TRBD1; clone size: once; J gene: TRBJ1-5; V gene: TRBV7-3
CDR3 protein: CASREGTGDGYTF; CDR3 DNA: TGTGCCAGCAGAGAAGGGACAGGGGACGGCTACACCTTC; D gene: TRBD1; clone size: NA; J gene: TRBJ1-2; V gene: TRBV6-1
CDR3 protein: CASSLSPPRGTQYF; CDR3 DNA: TGTGCCAGCAGTTTATCCCCTCCCCGCGGTACGCAGTATTTT; D gene: NA; clone size: NA; J gene: TRBJ2-3; V gene: TRBV27
CDR3 protein: CASSSKVADGYTF; CDR3 DNA: TGTGCCAGCAGTTCAAAGGTTGCGGATGGCTACACCTTC; D gene: NA; clone size: NA; J gene: TRBJ1-2; V gene: TRBV28
CDR3 protein: CASSYQRTSYEQFF; CDR3 DNA: TGTGCCAGCAGTTACCAGCGGACTAGCTATGAGCAGTTCTTC; D gene: TRBD2; clone size: once; J gene: TRBJ2-1; V gene: TRBV6-5
CDR3 protein: CASSLRTDQETQYF; CDR3 DNA: TGTGCCAGCTCACTTAGGACGGACCAAGAGACCCAGTACTTC; D gene: NA; clone size: NA; J gene: TRBJ2-5; V gene: TRBV18
CDR3 protein: CAWRVDTHTIYF; CDR3 DNA: TGTGCCTGGAGGGTCGACACGCACACCATATATTTT; D gene: NA; clone size: NA; J gene: TRBJ1-3; V gene: TRBV30
CDR3 protein: CASSLEGYTIYF; CDR3 DNA: TGTGCCAGCAGCTTGGAGGGTTACACCATATATTTT; D gene: NA; clone size: NA; J gene: TRBJ1-3; V gene: TRBV5-5
CDR3 protein: CAWNQGLNQPQHF; CDR3 DNA: TGTGCCTGGAACCAGGGTCTCAATCAGCCCCAGCATTTT; D gene: NA; clone size: NA; J gene: TRBJ1-5; V gene: TRBV30
CDR3 protein: CASGRRQNQPQHF; CDR3 DNA: TGTGCCAGCGGGCGGAGACAAAATCAGCCCCAGCATTTT; D gene: NA; clone size: NA; J gene: TRBJ1-5; V gene: TRBV6-6
CDR3 protein: CASSLGPQETQYF; CDR3 DNA: TGTGCCAGCAGCTTAGGCCCCCAAGAGACCCAGTACTTC; D gene: NA; clone size: NA; J gene: TRBJ2-5; V gene: TRBV11-3
CDR3 protein: CASSPLTSGQETQYF; CDR3 DNA: TGTGCCAGCTCACCACTGACTAGCGGCCAAGAGACCCAGTACTTC; D gene: TRBD2; clone size: once; J gene: TRBJ2-5; V gene: TRBV18
CDR3 protein: CASSLSWVTTNTEAFF; CDR3 DNA: TGTGCCAGCAGTTTATCGTGGGTTACTACGAACACTGAAGCTTTCTTT; D gene: NA; clone size: NA; J gene: TRBJ1-1; V gene: TRBV27
CDR3 protein: CASSHHNFQGVQFF; CDR3 DNA: TGTGCCAGCAGCCACCATAACTTCCAGGGGGTGCAGTTCTTC; D gene: TRBD1; clone size: NA; J gene: TRBJ2-1; V gene: TRBV14
CDR3 protein: CASNTSPEQNEQFF; CDR3 DNA: TGTGCCAGCAACACCTCCCCGGAGCAGAATGAGCAGTTCTTC; D gene: NA; clone size: NA; J gene: TRBJ2-1; V gene: TRBV11-2
CDR3 protein: CASSVGLGVEETQYF; CDR3 DNA: TGTGCCAGCAGCGTCGGACTAGGTGTCGAGGAGACCCAGTACTTC; D gene: TRBD2; clone size: NA; J gene: TRBJ2-5; V gene: TRBV9
CDR3 protein: CASSEFLGGTDTQYF; CDR3 DNA: TGCGCCAGCAGTGAGTTCCTCGGGGGCACAGATACGCAGTATTTT; D gene: NA; clone size: NA; J gene: TRBJ2-3; V gene: TRBV10-1
CDR3 protein: CASSDFRLAGGNEQFF; CDR3 DNA: TGCGCCAGCAGCGACTTCCGGCTAGCGGGAGGTAATGAGCAGTTCTTC; D gene: TRBD2; clone size: NA; J gene: TRBJ2-1; V gene: TRBV5-1
CDR3 protein: CGTLGGLNTEAFF; CDR3 DNA: TGTGGCACGCTCGGGGGGCTCAACACTGAAGCTTTCTTT; D gene: NA; clone size: NA; J gene: TRBJ1-1; V gene: TRBV28
CDR3 protein: CSVSWGLGNTIYF; CDR3 DNA: TGCAGCGTCAGTTGGGGGCTTGGAAACACCATATATTTT; D gene: NA; clone size: NA; J gene: TRBJ1-3; V gene: TRBV29-1
CDR3 protein: CASTGPPLGTEAFF; CDR3 DNA: TGTGCCAGTACCGGACCGCCGCTTGGGACTGAAGCTTTCTTT; D gene: NA; clone size: NA; J gene: TRBJ1-1; V gene: TRBV19
CDR3 protein: CASSPWTSGLTGELFF; CDR3 DNA: TGTGCCAGCTCACCATGGACTAGCGGACTCACCGGGGAGCTGTTTTTT; D gene: TRBD2; clone size: NA; J gene: TRBJ2-2; V gene: TRBV18
CDR3 protein: CASSQDPYEQYF; CDR3 DNA: TGCGCCAGCAGCCAAGATCCATACGAGCAGTACTTC; D gene: NA; clone size: NA; J gene: TRBJ2-7; V gene: TRBV4-1
CDR3 protein: CASSFSPGPSFF; CDR3 DNA: TGTGCCAGCAGCTTTTCTCCAGGGCCAAGTTTTTTT; D gene: NA; clone size: once; J gene: TRBJ2-3; V gene: TRBV11-2
CDR3 protein: CASSLDGSSWETQYF; CDR3 DNA: TGTGCCAGCAGCTTAGACGGGAGTAGTTGGGAGACCCAGTACTTC; D gene: NA; clone size: NA; J gene: TRBJ2-5; V gene: TRBV7-2
CDR3 protein: CASSLSGSAEQYF; CDR3 DNA: TGTGCCAGCAGTTTGTCGGGTAGCGCCGAGCAGTACTTC; D gene: NA; clone size: NA; J gene: TRBJ2-7; V gene: TRBV28
CDR3 protein: CASSRDRERPQHF; CDR3 DNA: TGTGCCAGCAGCAGGGACAGGGAGAGGCCCCAGCATTTT; D gene: TRBD1; clone size: NA; J gene: TRBJ1-5; V gene: TRBV27
CDR3 protein: CASSLGPSGTLYEQYF; CDR3 DNA: TGTGCCAGCAGCTTGGGCCCTAGCGGGACCCTCTACGAGCAGTACTTC; D gene: TRBD2; clone size: NA; J gene: TRBJ2-7; V gene: TRBV5-4
CDR3 protein: CASSLPQSNTGELFF; CDR3 DNA: TGTGCCAGTAGTCTACCTCAGTCGAACACCGGGGAGCTGTTTTTT; D gene: NA; clone size: NA; J gene: TRBJ2-2; V gene: TRBV19
CDR3 protein: CASRPTVRQPQHF; CDR3 DNA: TGTGCCAGCAGGCCGACAGTGCGACAGCCCCAGCATTTT; D gene: NA; clone size: NA; J gene: TRBJ1-5; V gene: TRBV28
CDR3 protein: CASSRTGADRRGYTF; CDR3 DNA: TGTGCCAGCAGCCGGACAGGGGCCGACAGAAGGGGCTACACCTTC; D gene: TRBD1; clone size: once; J gene: TRBJ1-2; V gene: TRBV11-2
CDR3 protein: CASSPLAGVNEQFF; CDR3 DNA: TGTGCCAGCAGCCCACTAGCGGGAGTAAATGAGCAGTTCTTC; D gene: TRBD2; clone size: NA; J gene: TRBJ2-1; V gene: TRBV27
CDR3 protein: CATGRNTGELFF; CDR3 DNA: TGTGCCACCGGGAGAAACACCGGGGAGCTGTTTTTT; D gene: NA; clone size: NA; J gene: TRBJ2-2; V gene: TRBV6-1
CDR3 protein: CASRMTDGADEQYF; CDR3 DNA: TGCGCCAGCAGAATGACTGACGGAGCGGACGAGCAGTACTTC; D gene: NA; clone size: NA; J gene: TRBJ2-7; V gene: TRBV5-1
CDR3 protein: CASSERQPFNYGYTF; CDR3 DNA: TGTGCCAGCAGTGAACGACAGCCTTTTAACTATGGCTACACCTTC; D gene: NA; clone size: NA; J gene: TRBJ1-2; V gene: TRBV2
CDR3 protein: CASSPGPRGLDEQYF; CDR3 DNA: TGTGCCAGCTCACCAGGGCCCAGGGGGCTGGACGAGCAGTACTTC; D gene: TRBD1; clone size: NA; J gene: TRBJ2-7; V gene: TRBV18
CDR3 protein: CASKQTVGNTIYF; CDR3 DNA: TGTGCCAGCAAACAGACAGTCGGAAACACCATATATTTT; D gene: NA; clone size: NA; J gene: TRBJ1-3; V gene: TRBV6-5
CDR3 protein: CASIPGGNTGELFF; CDR3 DNA: TGTGCCAGTATCCCAGGTGGGAACACCGGGGAGCTGTTTTTT; D gene: NA; clone size: NA; J gene: TRBJ2-2; V gene: TRBV19
CDR3 protein: CASSLGRASYEQYF; CDR3 DNA: TGTGCCAGCAGCTTAGGGCGGGCCTCCTACGAGCAGTACTTC; D gene: NA; clone size: NA; J gene: TRBJ2-7; V gene: TRBV7-2
CDR3 protein: CATSRVVSLAESSYEQYF; CDR3 DNA: TGTGCCACCAGCAGAGTGGTAAGTCTAGCGGAAAGCTCCTACGAGCAGTACTTC; D gene: TRBD2; clone size: NA; J gene: TRBJ2-7; V gene: TRBV15
CDR3 protein: CASSGLRDRGHNEQFF; CDR3 DNA: TGTGCCAGCAGTGGGTTGAGGGACAGGGGCCACAATGAGCAGTTCTTC; D gene: TRBD1; clone size: NA; J gene: TRBJ2-1; V gene: TRBV28